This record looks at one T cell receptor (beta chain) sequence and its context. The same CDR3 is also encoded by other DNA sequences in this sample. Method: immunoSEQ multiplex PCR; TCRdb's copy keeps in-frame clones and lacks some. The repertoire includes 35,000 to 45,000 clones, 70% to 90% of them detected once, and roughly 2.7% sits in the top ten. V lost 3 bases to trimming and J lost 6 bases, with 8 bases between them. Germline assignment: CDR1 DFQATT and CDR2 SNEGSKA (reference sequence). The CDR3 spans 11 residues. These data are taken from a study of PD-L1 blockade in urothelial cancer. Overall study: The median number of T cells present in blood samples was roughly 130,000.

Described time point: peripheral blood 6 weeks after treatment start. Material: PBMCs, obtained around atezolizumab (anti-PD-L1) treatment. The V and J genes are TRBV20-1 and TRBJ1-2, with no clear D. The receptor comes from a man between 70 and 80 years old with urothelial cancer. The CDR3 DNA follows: TGCAGTGCTAGGGAGAGAAATGGCTACACCTTC. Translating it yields CSARERNGYTF.